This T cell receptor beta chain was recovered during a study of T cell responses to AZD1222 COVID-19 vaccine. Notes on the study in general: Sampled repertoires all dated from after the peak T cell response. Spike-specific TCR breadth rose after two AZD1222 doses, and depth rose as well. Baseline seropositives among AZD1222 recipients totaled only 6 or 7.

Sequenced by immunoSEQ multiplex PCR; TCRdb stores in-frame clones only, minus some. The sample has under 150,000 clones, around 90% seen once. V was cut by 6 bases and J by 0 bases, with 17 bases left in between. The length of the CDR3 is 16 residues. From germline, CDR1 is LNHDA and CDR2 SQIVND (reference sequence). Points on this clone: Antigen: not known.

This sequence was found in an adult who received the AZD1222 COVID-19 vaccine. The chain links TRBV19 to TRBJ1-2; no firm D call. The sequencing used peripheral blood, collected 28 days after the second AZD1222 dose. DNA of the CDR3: TGTGCCAGTAGCCCCATTTTTGCGGTTTCTAACTATGGCTACACCTTC. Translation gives CASSPIFAVSNYGYTF.